Below, 22 T cell receptor beta chains from the same sample are listed, as sequenced in a study of blood T cell repertoires in COVID-19. Generated by immunoSEQ multiplex PCR, the TCRdb table keeps only in-frame clones and is missing some. The sample records about 240,000 clones, approximately 90% being singletons. Input material: peripheral blood. The origin of the receptors is a man aged 55-75 years who had recovered from COVID-19.

A single count supports this clone. The chain combines TRBV20-1 with TRBJ1-1; D is uncertain. The germline V gene has CDR1 DFQATT and CDR2 SNEGSKA (reference sequence). Trimming took 3 bases from V and 0 from J, leaving 8 bases between them. The CDR3 is 13 amino acids. The CDR3 sequence: CSASVNLNTEAFF. The DNA of the CDR3 is TGCAGTGCTAGTGTGAACTTGAACACTGAAGCTTTCTTT.

J is TRBJ1-3 and V is TRBV10-3; a possible D gene is TRBD1 (5 bases). The germline CDR1 and CDR2 sequences are ENHRY and SYGVKD. The CDR3 consists of 14 residues. Trimming removed 10 bases from V and 2 bases from J, with 15 bases in between. The CDR3 here is CANWGGETGNTIYF. CDR3 nucleotides: TGTGCCAACTGGGGAGGGGAAACTGGAAACACCATATATTTT.

The chain recombines TRBV2 with TRBJ1-1; D ambiguous. CDR1 is SNHLY, CDR2 FYNNEI, per germline. The CDR3 consists of 15 residues. V gave up 5 bases and J gave up 4 bases, with 17 bases separating them. CDR3 amino acids: CASSHPGREGTEAFF. CDR3 in DNA: TGTGCCAGCAGTCATCCCGGGAGGGAAGGCACTGAAGCTTTCTTT.

Only one count was recorded for this clone. J is TRBJ2-1 and V is TRBV30; D is possibly TRBD2 (5 bases). V was pared by 1 base and J by 7 bases, with 8 bases between. This CDR3 is built from 12 residues. CDR1 is GTSNPN and CDR2 is SVGIG in the germline V gene (reference sequence). As DNA, the CDR3 is TGTGCCTGGAGTGCACCGGGGAATGAGCAGTTCTTC. It specifies CAWSAPGNEQFF.

The chain carries TRBV27 and TRBJ1-6, with D perhaps TRBD1 (5 bases). Germline V gene data show CDR1 as MNHEY and CDR2 as SMNVEV (reference sequence). V shed 6 bases and J shed 7 bases, with 13 bases lying between them. The CDR3 loop spans 14 amino acids. DNA of the CDR3: TGTGCCAGCAGGGGCGGGACCTCCAATTCACCCCTCCACTTT. It translates to CASRGGTSNSPLHF.

V usage is TRBV3-1 (or the pseudogene TRBV3-2) and J usage is TRBJ2-1, with a weak D call TRBD2 (5 bases). Germline V gene sequence: CDR1 LGHDT, CDR2 YNNKEL (reference sequence). The CDR3 sequence is 19 residues long. Trimming pared 3 bases from V and 6 bases from J, leaving 27 bases between. Written as DNA, the CDR3 is TGTGCCAGCAGCCATGCGGATCGGCTAGCATATCCCAACCCCAATGAGCAGTTCTTC. This codes for CASSHADRLAYPNPNEQFF.

The chain is built from TRBV9 and TRBJ2-2; 8 nucleotides match TRBD2. V lost 4 bases to trimming and J lost 1 base; unmatched junction nucleotides: 9. CDR1 is SGDLS, CDR2 YYNGEE, per germline. This CDR3 is 17 amino acids long. The CDR3, as DNA: TGTGCCAGCAGCCCTCCGGCCGGGGGGGTGAACACCGGGGAGCTGTTTTTT. Its translation: CASSPPAGGVNTGELFF.

This clone appeared a few times. The chain couples TRBV6-1 to TRBJ1-2; D remains ambiguous. This CDR3 is 17 amino acids long. V lost 0 bases and J 3 bases, leaving 17 bases between the germline ends. Per the germline V gene, CDR1 is MNHNS and CDR2 is SASEGT. The CDR3 nucleotides are TGTGCCAGCAGTGAAGCACCCTTTTACCTGCAGTACTATGGCTACACCTTC. Translated, it gives CASSEAPFYLQYYGYTF.

The chain combines TRBV5-4 with TRBJ1-4, with 12 bases identical to TRBD1. V was pared by 5 bases and J by 8 bases, with 13 bases of the junction left unmatched. Germline lookup yields CDR1 SGHNT and CDR2 YYREEE (reference sequence). This CDR3 spans 17 amino acids. This CDR3 is CASSSGTGGPKGEKLFF. The DNA for the CDR3 is TGTGCCAGCAGTTCCGGGACAGGGGGCCCTAAAGGGGAAAAACTGTTTTTT.

The chain uses TRBV27 and TRBJ2-3; TRBD1 agrees at 8 bases. V was clipped by 4 bases and J by 2 bases; unmatched bases: 2. CDR3 length: 14 amino acids. Germline CDR1 and CDR2: MNHEY and SMNVEV (reference sequence). The CDR3: CASSSTGATDTQYF. The CDR3 DNA reads as TGTGCCAGCAGTTCGACAGGGGCCACAGATACGCAGTATTTT.

V is TRBV4-2 and J is TRBJ1-1, with TRBD1 identical over 8 bases. This CDR3 region has 17 residues. In germline, CDR1 is LGHNA, CDR2 YNFKEQ. V was clipped by 4 bases and J by 1 base; unmatched bases: 11. CDR3 sequence: CASSPLRGGQGNTEAFF. The CDR3 nucleotides read TGTGCCAGCAGCCCTCTAAGAGGTGGACAGGGGAACACTGAAGCTTTCTTT.

V gene TRBV7-9 combines with J gene TRBJ2-1; tentatively, D is TRBD1 (5 bases). Trimming removed 2 bases at V and 6 bases at J, with 11 bases between. The CDR3 runs 14 residues. CDR1 and CDR2 from the germline V gene are SEHNR and FQNEAQ (reference sequence). The chain's CDR3 is CASSLLRVGNEQFF. The CDR3, as DNA: TGTGCCAGCAGCTTACTCAGGGTCGGCAATGAGCAGTTCTTC.

Comment on this clone: Different DNA sequences within this sample yield the same CDR3. The CDR3 nucleotides read TGTGCCAGCAGCTTGGCGGGGTATAATTCACCCCTCCACTTT. It yields the protein CASSLAGYNSPLHF. This chain joins TRBV5-6 and TRBJ1-6; D not resolved. This CDR3 contains 14 residues. With 0 bases removed from V and 4 bases from J, the gap between germline ends came to 5 bases. Looked up from germline, CDR1 is SGHDT and CDR2 is YYEEEE.

The rearrangement links TRBV28 to TRBJ2-5; TRBD2 matches 15 bases. The CDR3 has 17 residues. With V trimmed by 6 bases and J by 5 bases, 10 bases remained unmatched. Germline values: CDR1 MDHEN, CDR2 SYDVKM. CDR3 in amino acids: CASSGSGLAGGMETQYF. Written as DNA, the CDR3 is TGTGCCAGCAGCGGCTCGGGACTAGCGGGGGGAATGGAGACCCAGTACTTC. Full variable domain (rest looked up from reference TRBV28 and TRBJ2-5): DVKVTQSSRYLVKRTGEKVFLECVQDMDHENMFWYRQDPGLGLRLIYFSYDVKMKEKGDIPEGYSVSREKKERFSLILESASTNQTSMYLCASSGSGLAGGMETQYFGPGTRLLVL.

The J gene is TRBJ2-3, the V gene TRBV7-9, with D possibly TRBD2 on 5 matching bases. The CDR3 is made up of 15 amino acids. The germline CDR1 and CDR2 sequences are SEHNR and FQNEAQ (reference sequence). With 2 bases removed from V and 0 bases from J, the gap between germline ends came to 9 bases. Written as DNA, the CDR3 is TGTGCCAGCAGCTTAAGTCTAGCTAGCACAGATACGCAGTATTTT. Translation: CASSLSLASTDTQYF.

V is TRBV2 and J is TRBJ2-3; 14 nucleotides match TRBD2. This CDR3 is 16 amino acids long. The germline gives CDR1 SNHLY, CDR2 FYNNEI. V lost 6 bases and J lost 3; bases outside the gene matches: 5. The CDR3 DNA sequence: TGTGCCAGCAGGACGACTAGCGGGGGGGGGACAGATACGCAGTATTTT. Protein sequence: CASRTTSGGGTDTQYF.

V and J are TRBV9 and TRBJ2-2, with D tentatively TRBD2 (5 bases). This CDR3 spans 13 amino acids. The V and J ends lost 5 bases and 7 bases respectively, with 12 bases between them. Germline lookup yields CDR1 SGDLS and CDR2 YYNGEE. The CDR3 region has the DNA TGTGCCAGCAGACCCGGGAACCACGGGGAGCTGTTTTTT. Translated: CASRPGNHGELFF.

The genes are TRBV9 and TRBJ2-1; 10 bases match TRBD1. Trimming cost V 4 bases and J 9 bases; bases outside gene matches: 4. Germline loops: CDR1 SGDLS, CDR2 YYNGEE. The CDR3 length is 13 residues. CDR3 sequence (DNA): TGTGCCAGCAGCCCGACAGGGGGCCGTGAGCAGTTCTTC. Translated, it gives CASSPTGGREQFF.

J is TRBJ1-2 and V is TRBV19, with a tentative D call TRBD1 (5 bases). Germline V gene sequence: CDR1 LNHDA, CDR2 SQIVND (reference sequence). The CDR3 totals 14 residues. V was pared by 6 bases and J by 6 bases, with 17 bases between. The CDR3 nucleotides are TGTGCCAGTAGAGAACGGGGGGGGGTGAATGGCTACACCTTC. Translation: CASRERGGVNGYTF.

This clone was detected only a few times. The chain has TRBV6-5 and TRBJ1-5; D gene ambiguous. Germline V gene sequence: CDR1 MNHEY, CDR2 SVGAGI. This CDR3 is 12 amino acids long. The V gene lost 6 bases and the J gene lost 8 bases, with 11 bases spanning the gap. CDR3 DNA sequence: TGTGCCAGCAGCGATACCCTAGAGCCCCAGCATTTT. The encoded protein is CASSDTLEPQHF.

The chain uses TRBV4-1 and TRBJ2-5, with D possibly TRBD2 on 6 matching bases. CDR1 is MGHRA and CDR2 is YSYEKL in the germline V gene. CDR3 length: 16 residues. V shed 2 bases and J shed 5 bases, with 18 bases lying between them. The CDR3 sequence is CASSQTGLALTETQYF. CDR3 nucleotides: TGCGCCAGCAGCCAAACGGGACTGGCGTTGACGGAGACCCAGTACTTC.

J is TRBJ2-1 and V is TRBV2; 13 bases are shared with TRBD2. This CDR3 comprises 16 residues. From germline, CDR1 is SNHLY and CDR2 FYNNEI. V lost 6 bases, J lost 4 bases, and 6 bases stayed unmatched. The CDR3 DNA sequence: TGTGCCAGCAGCTCCTTGACTAGCGGGGGGTACAATGAGCAGTTCTTC. Protein sequence: CASSSLTSGGYNEQFF.